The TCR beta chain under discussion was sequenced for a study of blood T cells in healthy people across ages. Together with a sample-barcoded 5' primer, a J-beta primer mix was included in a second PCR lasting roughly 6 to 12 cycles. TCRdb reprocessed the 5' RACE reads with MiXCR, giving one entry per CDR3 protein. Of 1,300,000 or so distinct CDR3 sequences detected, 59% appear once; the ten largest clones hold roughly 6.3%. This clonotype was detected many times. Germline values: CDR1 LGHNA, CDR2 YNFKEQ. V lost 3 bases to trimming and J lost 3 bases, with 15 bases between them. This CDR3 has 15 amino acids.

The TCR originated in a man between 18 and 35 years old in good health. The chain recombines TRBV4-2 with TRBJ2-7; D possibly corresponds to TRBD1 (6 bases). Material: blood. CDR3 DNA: TGTGCCAGCAGCCAGGCACAGGGAAGCGACTACGAGCAGTACTTC. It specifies CASSQAQGSDYEQYF.